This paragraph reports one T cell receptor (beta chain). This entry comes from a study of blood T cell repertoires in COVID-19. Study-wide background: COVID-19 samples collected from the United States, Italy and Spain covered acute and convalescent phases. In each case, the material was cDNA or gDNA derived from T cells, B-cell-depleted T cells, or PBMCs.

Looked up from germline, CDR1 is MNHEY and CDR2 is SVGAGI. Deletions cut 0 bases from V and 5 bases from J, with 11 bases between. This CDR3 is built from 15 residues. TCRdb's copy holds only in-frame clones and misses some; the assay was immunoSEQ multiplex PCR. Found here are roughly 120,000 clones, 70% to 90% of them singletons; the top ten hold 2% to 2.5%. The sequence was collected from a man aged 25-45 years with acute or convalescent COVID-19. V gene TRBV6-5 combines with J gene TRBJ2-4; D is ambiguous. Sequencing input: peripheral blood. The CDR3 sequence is CASSYSARFQNIQYF. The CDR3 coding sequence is TGTGCCAGCAGTTACTCTGCCAGGTTCCAAAACATTCAGTACTTC.